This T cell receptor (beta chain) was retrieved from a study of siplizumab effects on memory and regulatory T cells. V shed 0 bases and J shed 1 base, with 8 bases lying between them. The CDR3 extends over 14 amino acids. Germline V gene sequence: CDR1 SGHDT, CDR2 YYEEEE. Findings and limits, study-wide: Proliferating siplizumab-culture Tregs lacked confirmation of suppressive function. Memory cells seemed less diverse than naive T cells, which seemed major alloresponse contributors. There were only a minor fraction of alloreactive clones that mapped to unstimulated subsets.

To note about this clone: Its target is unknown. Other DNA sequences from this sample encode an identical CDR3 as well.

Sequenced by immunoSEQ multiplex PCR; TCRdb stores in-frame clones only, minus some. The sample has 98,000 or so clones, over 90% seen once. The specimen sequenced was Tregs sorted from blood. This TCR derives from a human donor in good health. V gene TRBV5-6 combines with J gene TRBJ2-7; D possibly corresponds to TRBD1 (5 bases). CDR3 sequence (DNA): TGTGCCAGCAGCTTGGGGGCAGGGTCCTACGAGCAGTACTTC. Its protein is CASSLGAGSYEQYF.